This TCR beta chain was documented in a study of T cells after yellow fever vaccination (dated by TCRdb to the late 2010s). Broadly, across the study: Libraries from fractions with low cell numbers were prepared with the SMART-Seq v4 Ultra Low Input RNA kit. To track T-cell clones before and after primary and booster YFV17D yellow fever vaccination, bulk TCR alpha and beta repertoires were sequenced longitudinally. Two healthy male donors, one aged 18 to 29 and one aged 30 to 39 years, were included in the cohort. Blood was collected at multiple timepoints before and after primary and secondary immunization, and bulk PBMC replicates and cell subsets were isolated.

Its CDR3 holds 16 amino acids, cysteine through phenylalanine. The DNA shown is the 48-base CDR3, in frame from base 1. Trimming accounts for 0 bases at V and 0 bases at J, while the number of junction bases matched to no gene is 3. CDR1 and CDR2 (MGHRA, YSYEKL) derive from the germline V gene. This clonotype was observed a handful of times. This receptor's antigen is unknown. No base quality information exists; no much larger clone differs at one position. The sequencer listed for this sample is Illumina NovaSeq 6000. Synthesis of TCR cDNA relied on 5'RACE template switching, a step that introduced a universal primer site along with unique molecular identifiers. Priming of cDNA synthesis was performed from both the TCR alpha and TCR beta constant segments. Two PCR steps were used to amplify libraries, with sample barcodes and sequencing adapters being added in the second step. Sequencing of libraries was performed on Illumina HiSeq 2500 (2x100 bp) or NovaSeq (2x150 bp). As for the original processing: Reads were demultiplexed and collapsed into UMI consensus sequences with MIGEC, and V(D)J alignment was performed with MiXCR. Vaccine-responding clonotypes were defined with edgeR using replicate PBMC samples, requiring FDR below 0.01 and a log2 fold change above 5 up to day 15. Bulk clonotypes were assigned CD4 or CD8 identity according to which sequenced CD4 or CD8 repertoire held them at higher abundance. In-frame beta chains were kept once TCRdb had trimmed the public reads at Q25 with fastp and called clones with MiXCR. Rows are combined by CDR3 protein, so each entry shows the most common genes and DNA. V and J calls and clone size were set by TCRdb, not the authors. The sample contains 400,000 or so distinct CDR3 sequences, over 15% of them found a single time. In total, the top ten clones hold over 15% of the sample.

The sample's treatment or condition, from its label and the paper: live attenuated yellow fever vaccine strain. At each blood-draw timepoint, two biological replicates of bulk PBMCs were collected. PBMCs were isolated from peripheral blood using a standard Ficoll-Paque protocol. TriZol was used to extract RNA from bulk PBMCs, from CD4 and CD8 fractions, and from dextramer-positive and dextramer-negative fractions. On the study overall, not on this receptor specifically: The secondary T-cell response was weaker than the primary response but faster, peaking on day 5 instead of day 15. A small share of clonotypes occurred in both CD4 and CD8 compartments, likely arising from convergent recombination. Because abundant contaminating clonotypes from the bulk population could be contained in FACS-sorted repertoires, computational filtering was required. After the booster, most clones that had expanded after primary vaccination were detected again (almost 97% of CD4 and more than 80% of CD8), suggesting broad maintenance of memory. Only two donors were included in the study, so the extent to which the findings can be generalized is limited.

The clonotype was recovered from a man in his late teens or twenties who received the YFV17D yellow fever vaccine. The rearranged chain carries TRBV4-1 and TRBJ2-3; TRBD2 fits 7 bases in the junction. Here the sequenced sample was PBMCs, taken before the yellow fever booster vaccination. The CDR3 here reads CASSQDGAGSTDTQYF. The DNA is as follows: TGCGCCAGCAGCCAAGACGGAGCGGGGAGCACAGATACGCAGTATTTT.